Presented here are 13 T cell receptor beta chains from one specimen sequenced in a study of shared clonotypes between healthy human individuals. TCRdb's copy holds only in-frame clones and misses some; the assay was immunoSEQ multiplex PCR. The sample carries roughly 1,100,000 clones, more than 60% recorded once. The sequencing input was memory CD4+ T cells sorted from blood. As to subset: CD45RA-negative fraction. These receptors were collected from a man younger than 30 in good health.

The chain employs TRBV7-3 and TRBJ2-3; D not resolved. This CDR3 has 14 residues. Trimming cost V 2 bases and J 2 bases, with 8 bases left between them. Germline values: CDR1 SGHTA, CDR2 FQGTGA. CDR3 bases: TGTGCCAGCAGCTTAGAGCCAGCCACAGATACGCAGTATTTT. Translation: CASSLEPATDTQYF.

The rearrangement joins TRBV28 to TRBJ1-2; D is undetermined. The V end was cut by 6 bases, the J end by 4 bases, with 12 bases between. The CDR3 contains 13 residues. Germline V gene sequence: CDR1 MDHEN, CDR2 SYDVKM. CDR3 region: CASSDGVSYGYTF. CDR3 nucleotide sequence: TGTGCCAGCAGCGACGGGGTTTCCTATGGCTACACCTTC.

This chain links TRBV9 with TRBJ2-7; D gene unclear. The germline V gene encodes CDR1 SGDLS and CDR2 YYNGEE. This CDR3 spans 16 amino acids. Trimming cost V 0 bases and J 2 bases, with 15 bases left between them. CDR3 DNA: TGTGCCAGCAGCGTAGATGCGGCGACCGAACCCTACGAGCAGTACTTC. Translation gives CASSVDAATEPYEQYF.

Written as DNA, the CDR3 is TGTGCCAGCAGGAAGAACTCTCTTAACACCGGGGAGCTGTTTTTT. Translated, it gives CASRKNSLNTGELFF. The chain employs TRBV2 and TRBJ2-2; D is ambiguous. The CDR3 is 15 residues long. Germline V gene lookup returns CDR1 SNHLY and CDR2 FYNNEI. Trimming removed 6 bases from V and 2 bases from J, with 13 bases in between. Supplemented by reference TRBV2 and TRBJ2-2, the full variable domain reads EPEVTQTPSHQVTQMGQEVILRCVPISNHLYFYWYRQILGQKVEFLVSFYNNEISEKSEIFDDQFSVERPDGSNFTLKIRSTKLEDSAMYFCASRKNSLNTGELFFGEGSRLTVL.

CDR3 sequence: CASSLAGAATTNEKLFF. CDR3 nucleotides: TGCGCCAGCAGCCTCGCTGGGGCGGCGACAACTAATGAAAAACTGTTTTTT. V is TRBV4-1 and J is TRBJ1-4; D possibly corresponds to TRBD1 (5 bases). The CDR3 is made up of 17 amino acids. Trimming pared 4 bases from V and 0 bases from J, leaving 15 bases between. CDR1 is MGHRA and CDR2 is YSYEKL in the germline V gene.

V usage is TRBV27 and J usage is TRBJ2-3; D unclear. Trimming pared 4 bases from V and 9 bases from J, leaving 8 bases between. This CDR3 comprises 11 residues. CDR1 and CDR2 (germline): MNHEY, SMNVEV (reference sequence). The chain's CDR3 is CASSYSGTQYF. CDR3 in DNA: TGTGCCAGCAGTTATTCCGGGACGCAGTATTTT.

This clone came up many times. The rearrangement uses TRBV7-2 and TRBJ2-5; 12 bases line up with TRBD2. Germline-derived CDR1 and CDR2 are SGHTA and FQGNSA. Germline trimming cut 3 bases from V and 2 bases from J; bases unmatched to any gene: 1. This CDR3 is 15 amino acids long. The CDR3 reads CASSLLAGGQETQYF. CDR3 DNA: TGTGCCAGCAGCTTGCTAGCGGGAGGGCAAGAGACCCAGTACTTC.

This clone was seen a single time. The V gene is TRBV2, the J gene TRBJ2-2, with TRBD1 matching over 11 bases. V gave up 6 bases and J gave up 4 bases; unmatched junction bases: 7. The CDR3 consists of 16 residues. Germline CDR1 reads SNHLY; CDR2 reads FYNNEI. The CDR3 DNA sequence: TGTGCCAGCAGAGCCGGGACAGGGGGTCCCACCGGGGAGCTGTTTTTT. Translated: CASRAGTGGPTGELFF.

The rearrangement joins TRBV7-9 to TRBJ1-1; 10 nucleotides line up with TRBD1. This CDR3 region has 14 residues. From germline, CDR1 is SEHNR and CDR2 FQNEAQ (reference sequence). Unmatched junction bases numbered 7, after V lost 1 base and J lost 11 bases. The DNA of the CDR3 is TGTGCCAGCAGCTTAGGGTCCCGGGACAGGGGCGCTTTCTTT. Translating it yields CASSLGSRDRGAFF.

Written as DNA, the CDR3 is TGTGCCAGCAGCTTTGGGGGCGCACCGTATAGCAATCAGCCCCAGCATTTT. Its translation: CASSFGGAPYSNQPQHF. This rearrangement joins TRBV5-6 to TRBJ1-5; possible D gene TRBD1, 6 bases. Between the trimmed V and J ends, which lost 2 bases and 0 bases, there was a span of 15 bases. CDR3 size: 17 residues. Germline CDR1 is SGHDT and CDR2 is YYEEEE.

The V call is TRBV4-1, the J call TRBJ2-7; D is possibly TRBD1 (5 bases). Looked up from germline, CDR1 is MGHRA and CDR2 is YSYEKL. The CDR3 sequence is 15 residues long. Trimming pared 0 bases from V and 2 bases from J, leaving 11 bases between. CDR3 DNA sequence: TGCGCCAGCAGCCAAGACCCACAGGCGACCTACGAGCAGTACTTC. This sequence encodes CASSQDPQATYEQYF.

The chain is built from TRBV19 and TRBJ2-7; 9 nucleotides line up with TRBD1. Germline loops: CDR1 LNHDA, CDR2 SQIVND (reference sequence). V lost 7 bases and J lost 0; bases outside the gene matches: 4. CDR3 length: 14 amino acids. Here the CDR3 reads CASTRTGASYEQYF. Written as DNA, the CDR3 is TGTGCCAGTACCAGGACAGGGGCCTCCTACGAGCAGTACTTC.

The chain recombines TRBV5-4 with TRBJ1-2, with unresolved D. The CDR3 contains 11 residues. V was trimmed by 0 bases and J by 8 bases, leaving 5 bases between them. CDR1 is SGHNT and CDR2 is YYREEE in the germline V gene (reference sequence). The CDR3 loop is CASSLGWGYTF. CDR3 coding DNA: TGTGCCAGCAGCTTGGGGTGGGGCTACACCTTC.